This T cell receptor (beta chain) was identified during a study of cytomegalovirus exposure and HLA in healthy donors. Across the study: In an early release, HLA-typed donors contributed roughly 85 million unique TCR sequences.

Germline loops: CDR1 SEHNR, CDR2 FQNEAQ (reference sequence). CDR3 length equals 16 residues. Between the trimmed V and J ends, which lost 7 bases and 3 bases, there was a span of 21 bases. The PCR made use of 60 Vbeta and 13 Jbeta primers. Measured with immunoSEQ multiplex PCR; TCRdb has only the in-frame clones, and not every one. The sample carries around 120,000 clones, approximately 72% recorded once. Regarding donors, all were healthy bone marrow donors. The rearrangement joins TRBV7-9 to TRBJ1-2; weak D call: TRBD1 (5 bases). The source of this sequence is a woman aged 50 to 65 in good health and CMV-seropositive. Sequenced material: PBMCs. The CDR3 is CASTPQGGNWDYGYTF. CDR3 sequence (DNA): TGTGCCAGCACCCCCCAGGGAGGGAATTGGGACTATGGCTACACCTTC.